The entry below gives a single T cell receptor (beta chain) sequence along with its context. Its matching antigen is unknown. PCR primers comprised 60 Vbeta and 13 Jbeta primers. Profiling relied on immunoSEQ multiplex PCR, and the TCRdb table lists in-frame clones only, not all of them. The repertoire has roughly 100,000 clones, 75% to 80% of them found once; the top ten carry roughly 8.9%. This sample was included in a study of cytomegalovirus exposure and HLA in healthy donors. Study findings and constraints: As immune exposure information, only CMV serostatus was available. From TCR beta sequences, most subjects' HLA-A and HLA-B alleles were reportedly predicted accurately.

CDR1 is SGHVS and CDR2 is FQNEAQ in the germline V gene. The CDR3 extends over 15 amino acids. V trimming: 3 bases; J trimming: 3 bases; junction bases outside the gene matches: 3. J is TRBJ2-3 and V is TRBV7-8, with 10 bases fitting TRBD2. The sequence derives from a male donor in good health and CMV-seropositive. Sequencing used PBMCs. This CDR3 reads CASSFLAGETDTQYF. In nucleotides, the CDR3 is TGTGCCAGCAGCTTCCTAGCGGGAGAGACAGATACGCAGTATTTT.